A selection of T cell receptor beta chains follows, all from one sample in a study of glioma-infiltrating T cells after dendritic cell vaccination. Method: immunoSEQ multiplex PCR; TCRdb's copy keeps in-frame clones and lacks some. Of about 87,000 clones in the sample, roughly 87% were seen once. Sequenced material: blood, taken after dendritic cell vaccination. The source of these receptors is a human donor with glioblastoma. Both conserved end residues are part of each CDR3. The D gene is left open where the match is weak. Only some rows state a clone size, as once, few, many or a class for expanded clones.

>once|TRBJ1-2|.|TRBV4-2
CASSQRNYGYTF
TGTGCCAGCAGCCAACGGAACTATGGCTACACCTTC
>.|TRBJ1-6|.|TRBV7-2
CASSYRVDGNSPLHF
TGTGCCAGCAGCTACAGGGTTGATGGGAATTCACCCCTCCACTTT
>.|TRBJ2-3|.|TRBV5-1
CASSSRLVGTDTQYF
TGCGCCAGCAGCTCGAGACTAGTTGGCACAGATACGCAGTATTTT
>.|TRBJ2-2|TRBD2|TRBV4-2
CASSQGLRGGIETGELFF
TGTGCCAGCAGCCAAGGCCTGCGGGGGGGCATTGAGACCGGGGAGCTGTTTTTT
>.|TRBJ2-1|TRBD2|TRBV7-2
CASGAGRMNEQFF
TGTGCCAGCGGAGCGGGGCGAATGAATGAGCAGTTCTTC
>.|TRBJ1-4|.|TRBV19
CASSIFQGIANEKLFF
TGTGCCAGTAGTATTTTCCAGGGGATCGCTAATGAAAAACTGTTTTTT
>.|TRBJ2-1|.|TRBV29-1
CSATGLHGPEYNEQFF
TGCAGCGCTACCGGACTCCACGGGCCCGAGTACAATGAGCAGTTCTTC
>.|TRBJ2-5|.|TRBV19
CASSKAVGTEETQYF
TGTGCCAGTAGTAAGGCGGTTGGGACTGAAGAGACCCAGTACTTC
>.|TRBJ1-1|.|TRBV7-9
CASSPLRVAIANTEAFF
TGTGCCAGCAGCCCACTAAGAGTGGCCATTGCGAACACTGAAGCTTTCTTT
>few|TRBJ1-1|.|TRBV2
CASSVTGKEAFF
TGTGCCAGCAGTGTCACAGGGAAGGAAGCTTTCTTT
>.|TRBJ1-1|.|TRBV11-2
CASSLVFRSEAFF
TGTGCCAGCAGCTTAGTCTTTAGGAGTGAAGCTTTCTTT
>once|TRBJ1-5|TRBD1|TRBV7-2
CASSSGQNQPQHF
TGTGCCAGCAGCTCGGGACAGAATCAGCCCCAGCATTTT
>few|TRBJ1-1|TRBD1|TRBV4-3
CASSREGAGNTEAFF
TGCGCCAGCAGCCGAGAGGGGGCCGGGAACACTGAAGCTTTCTTT
>.|TRBJ1-5|.|TRBV5-6
CASSLGPSGFSNQPQHF
TGTGCCAGCAGCTTGGGACCGTCGGGATTTAGCAATCAGCCCCAGCATTTT
>.|TRBJ2-4|.|TRBV6-6
CASRDTRNIQYF
TGTGCCAGCAGGGACACGCGGAACATTCAGTACTTC
>.|TRBJ1-3|.|TRBV6-5
CASSPTPDTGNTIYF
TGTGCCAGCAGTCCGACCCCTGACACGGGAAACACCATATATTTT
>.|TRBJ1-2|.|TRBV2
CASSESRVLVRGYTF
TGTGCCAGCAGTGAAAGCCGGGTCCTAGTTAGGGGCTACACCTTC
>.|TRBJ1-1|TRBD1|TRBV5-1
CASSLDRANTEAFF
TGCGCCAGCAGTCTGGACAGGGCGAACACTGAAGCTTTCTTT
>.|TRBJ2-5|.|TRBV5-4
CASSLQVQGDLETQYF
TGTGCCAGCAGCTTGCAGGTACAGGGTGATTTGGAGACCCAGTACTTC
>once|TRBJ2-7|TRBD1|TRBV7-8
CASSHTGDYEQYF
TGTGCCAGCAGCCATACAGGGGACTACGAGCAGTACTTC
>.|TRBJ2-2|.|TRBV19
CASLGTTRYTGELFF
TGTGCCAGTTTAGGGACAACTCGATACACCGGGGAGCTGTTTTTT
>many|TRBJ2-1|TRBD1|TRBV6-6
CASRTLGQGASRKQFF
TGTGCCAGCAGGACTCTAGGACAGGGGGCGTCAAGAAAGCAGTTCTTC
>few|TRBJ1-2|TRBD1|TRBV6-1
CASSEDQGGYGYTF
TGTGCCAGCAGTGAAGACCAGGGGGGCTATGGCTACACCTTC
>.|TRBJ2-3|.|TRBV2
CASKMTADTQYF
TGTGCCAGCAAGATGACAGCAGATACGCAGTATTTT
>.|TRBJ1-3|.|TRBV7-2
CASSSPVPPGNTIYF
TGTGCCAGCAGCTCCCCAGTCCCCCCCGGAAACACCATATATTTT